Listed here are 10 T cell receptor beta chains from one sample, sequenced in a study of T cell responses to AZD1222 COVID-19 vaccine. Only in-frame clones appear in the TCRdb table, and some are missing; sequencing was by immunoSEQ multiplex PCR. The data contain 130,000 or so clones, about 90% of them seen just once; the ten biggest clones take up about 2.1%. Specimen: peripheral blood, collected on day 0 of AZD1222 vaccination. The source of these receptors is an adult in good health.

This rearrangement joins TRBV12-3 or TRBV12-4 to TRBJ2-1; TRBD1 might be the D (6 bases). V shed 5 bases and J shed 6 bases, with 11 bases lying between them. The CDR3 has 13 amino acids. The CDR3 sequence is CASSPGGFNEQFF. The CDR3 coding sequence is TGTGCCAGCAGTCCTGGGGGCTTCAATGAGCAGTTCTTC.

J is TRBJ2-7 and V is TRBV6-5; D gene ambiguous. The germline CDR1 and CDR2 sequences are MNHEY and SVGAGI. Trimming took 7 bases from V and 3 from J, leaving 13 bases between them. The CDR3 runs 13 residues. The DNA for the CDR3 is TGTGCCAGCACCTCTTGGTCGGACTACGAGCAGTACTTC. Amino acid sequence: CASTSWSDYEQYF.

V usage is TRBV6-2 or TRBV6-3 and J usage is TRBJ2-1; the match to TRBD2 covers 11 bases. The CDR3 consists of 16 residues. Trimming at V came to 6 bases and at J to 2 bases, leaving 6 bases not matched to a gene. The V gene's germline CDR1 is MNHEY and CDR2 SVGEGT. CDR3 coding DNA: TGTGCCAGCAGCCCTATAGCGGGGGGGGCCTACAATGAGCAGTTCTTC. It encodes CASSPIAGGAYNEQFF.

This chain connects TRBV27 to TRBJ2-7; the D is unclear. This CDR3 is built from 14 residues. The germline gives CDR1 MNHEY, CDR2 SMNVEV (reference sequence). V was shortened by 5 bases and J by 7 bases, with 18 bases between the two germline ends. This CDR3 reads CASSRRVPLWEQYF. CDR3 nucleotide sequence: TGTGCCAGCAGTCGCCGGGTCCCCCTCTGGGAGCAGTACTTC.

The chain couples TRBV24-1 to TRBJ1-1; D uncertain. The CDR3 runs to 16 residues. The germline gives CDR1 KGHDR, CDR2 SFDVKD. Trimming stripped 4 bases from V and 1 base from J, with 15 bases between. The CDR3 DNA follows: TGTGCCACCAGTGACGCTCGGGCGAGTCCGAACACTGAAGCTTTCTTT. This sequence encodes CATSDARASPNTEAFF.

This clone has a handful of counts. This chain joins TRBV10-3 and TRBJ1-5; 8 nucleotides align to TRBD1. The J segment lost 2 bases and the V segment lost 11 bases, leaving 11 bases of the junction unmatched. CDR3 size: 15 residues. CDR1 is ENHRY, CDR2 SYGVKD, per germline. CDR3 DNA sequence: TGTGCCGCCAATGACAGGGGTGGGGGCAATCAGCCCCAGCATTTT. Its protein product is CAANDRGGGNQPQHF.

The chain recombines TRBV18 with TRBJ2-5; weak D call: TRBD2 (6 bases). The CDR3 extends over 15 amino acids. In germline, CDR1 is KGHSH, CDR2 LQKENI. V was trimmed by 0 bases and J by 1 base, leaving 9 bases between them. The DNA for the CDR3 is TGTGCCAGCTCACCACCGCGGGACCTCCAAGAGACCCAGTACTTC. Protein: CASSPPRDLQETQYF.

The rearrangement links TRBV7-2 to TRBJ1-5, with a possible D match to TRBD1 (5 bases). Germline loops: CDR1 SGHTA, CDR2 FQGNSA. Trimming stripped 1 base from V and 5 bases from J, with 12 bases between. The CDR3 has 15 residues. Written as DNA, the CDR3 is TGTGCCAGCAGCTTAGTCCAGGGTGGGTATCAGCCCCAGCATTTT. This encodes CASSLVQGGYQPQHF.

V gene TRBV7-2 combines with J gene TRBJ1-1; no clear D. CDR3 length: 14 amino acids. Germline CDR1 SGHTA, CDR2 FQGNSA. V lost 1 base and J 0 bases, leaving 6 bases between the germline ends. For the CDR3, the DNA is TGTGCCAGCAGCTTAGATGGCCTGAACACTGAAGCTTTCTTT. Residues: CASSLDGLNTEAFF. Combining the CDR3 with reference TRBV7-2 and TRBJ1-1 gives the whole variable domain GAGVSQSPSNKVTEKGKDVELRCDPISGHTALYWYRQSLGQGLEFLIYFQGNSAPDKSGLPSDRFSAERTGGSVSTLTIQRTQQEDSAVYLCASSLDGLNTEAFFGQGTRLTVV.

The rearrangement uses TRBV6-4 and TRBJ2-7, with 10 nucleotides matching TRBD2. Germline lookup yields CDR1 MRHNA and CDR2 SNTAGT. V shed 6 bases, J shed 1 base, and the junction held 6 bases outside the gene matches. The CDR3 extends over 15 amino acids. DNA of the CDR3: TGTGCCAGCAGCGCGGGACTAGCGCCTTCCTACGAGCAGTACTTC. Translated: CASSAGLAPSYEQYF.